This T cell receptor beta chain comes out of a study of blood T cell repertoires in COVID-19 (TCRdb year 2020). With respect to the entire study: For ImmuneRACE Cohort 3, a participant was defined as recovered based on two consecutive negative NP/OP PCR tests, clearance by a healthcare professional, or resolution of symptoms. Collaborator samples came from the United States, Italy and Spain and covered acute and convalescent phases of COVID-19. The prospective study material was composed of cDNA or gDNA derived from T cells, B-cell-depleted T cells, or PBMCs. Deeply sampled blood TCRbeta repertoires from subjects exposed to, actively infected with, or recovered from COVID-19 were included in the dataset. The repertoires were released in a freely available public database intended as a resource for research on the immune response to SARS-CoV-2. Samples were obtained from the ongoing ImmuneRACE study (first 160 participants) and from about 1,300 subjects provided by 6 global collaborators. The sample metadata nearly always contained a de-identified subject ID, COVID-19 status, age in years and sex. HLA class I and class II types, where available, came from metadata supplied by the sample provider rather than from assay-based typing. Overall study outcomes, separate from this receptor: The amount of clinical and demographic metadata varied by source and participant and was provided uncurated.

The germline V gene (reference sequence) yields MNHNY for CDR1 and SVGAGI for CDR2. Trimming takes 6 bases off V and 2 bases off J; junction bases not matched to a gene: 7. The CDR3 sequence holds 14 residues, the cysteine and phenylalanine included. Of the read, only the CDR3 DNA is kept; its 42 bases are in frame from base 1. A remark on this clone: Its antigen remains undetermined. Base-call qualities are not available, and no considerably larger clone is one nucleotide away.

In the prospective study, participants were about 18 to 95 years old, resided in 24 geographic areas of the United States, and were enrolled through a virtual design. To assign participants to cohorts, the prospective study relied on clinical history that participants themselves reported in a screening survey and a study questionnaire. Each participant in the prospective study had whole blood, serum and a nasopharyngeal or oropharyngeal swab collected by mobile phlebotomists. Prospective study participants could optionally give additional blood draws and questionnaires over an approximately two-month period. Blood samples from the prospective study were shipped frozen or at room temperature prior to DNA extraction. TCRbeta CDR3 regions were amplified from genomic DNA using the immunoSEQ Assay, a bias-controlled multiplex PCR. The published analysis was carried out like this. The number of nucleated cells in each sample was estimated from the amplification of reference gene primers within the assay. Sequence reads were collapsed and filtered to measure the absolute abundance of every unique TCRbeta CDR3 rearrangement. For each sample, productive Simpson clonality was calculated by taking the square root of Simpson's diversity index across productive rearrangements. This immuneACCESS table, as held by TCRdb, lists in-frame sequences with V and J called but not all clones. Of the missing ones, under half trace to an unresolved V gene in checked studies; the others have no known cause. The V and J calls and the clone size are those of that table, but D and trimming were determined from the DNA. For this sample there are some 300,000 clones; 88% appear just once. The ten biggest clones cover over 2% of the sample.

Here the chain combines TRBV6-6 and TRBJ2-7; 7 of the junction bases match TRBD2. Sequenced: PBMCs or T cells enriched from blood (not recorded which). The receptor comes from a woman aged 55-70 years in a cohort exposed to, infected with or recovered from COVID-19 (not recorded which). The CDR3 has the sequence CASSRVTSPYEQYF. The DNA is TGTGCCAGCAGCCGTGTGACTAGCCCCTACGAGCAGTACTTC.